Listed below are T cell receptor beta chains from one sample, sequenced in a study of blood T cells in healthy people across ages. One entry per CDR3 protein results from TCRdb running MiXCR on the 5' RACE reads. The repertoire includes about 590,000 distinct CDR3 sequences, 25% to 35% of them detected once, and 15% to 19% sits in the top ten. The sequencing input was blood. The receptors were sampled from a woman at least 80 years old in good health. CDR3s include the opening cysteine and the closing phenylalanine or tryptophan. A D gene is named only where the DNA matches it firmly. Not every row has a clone size; where given, it reads once, few, many or a size class.

v_call	j_call	clone_size	d_call	cdr3_aa	cdr3_nt
TRBV20-1	TRBJ2-7	NA	NA	CSASPLKNEQYF	TGCAGTGCTAGCCCACTTAAGAACGAGCAGTACTTC
TRBV18	TRBJ1-5	NA	NA	CASSPPGQQNQPQHF	TGTGCCAGCTCACCACCTGGACAGCAGAATCAGCCCCAGCATTTT
TRBV30	TRBJ1-6	NA	NA	CAWSVNRNSPLHF	TGTGCCTGGAGTGTAAATCGGAATTCACCCCTCCACTTT
TRBV5-5	TRBJ1-1	few	NA	CASSYGTHEAFF	TGTGCCAGCAGTTACGGGACACACGAAGCTTTCTTT
TRBV7-2	TRBJ2-7	NA	NA	CASSLANGGHEQYF	TGTGCCAGCAGCTTAGCCAACGGGGGACACGAGCAGTACTTC
TRBV10-3	TRBJ2-2	NA	NA	CAISEGAGTGELFF	TGTGCCATCAGTGAGGGGGCCGGCACCGGGGAGCTGTTTTTT
TRBV29-1	TRBJ1-2	many	NA	CSVEGTGGYTF	TGCAGCGTTGAAGGGACGGGTGGCTACACCTTC
TRBV5-1	TRBJ2-7	many	TRBD1	CASSLGLGQAYEQYF	TGCGCCAGCAGCTTGGGGCTGGGACAGGCCTACGAGCAGTACTTC
TRBV20-1	TRBJ2-1	many	NA	CSAFYNEQFF	TGCAGTGCGTTCTACAATGAGCAGTTCTTC
TRBV20-1	TRBJ2-2	NA	TRBD2	CSARGLAGYTGERFF	TGCAGTGCTAGAGGACTAGCGGGTTACACCGGGGAGCGGTTTTTT
TRBV6-2/TRBV6-3	TRBJ2-5	NA	TRBD2	CASSYSLAGGTGSYNEQYF	TGTGCCAGCAGTTACTCCCTAGCGGGGGGGACGGGCTCCTACAATGAGCAGTACTTC
TRBV5-1	TRBJ2-4	many	TRBD1	CASSLTQGAVVSKNIQYF	TGCGCCAGCAGCTTAACGCAGGGGGCCGTAGTTTCCAAAAACATTCAGTACTTC
TRBV6-2/TRBV6-3	TRBJ1-6	many	NA	CASSYGDNGSPLHF	TGTGCCAGCAGTTACGGCGACAACGGTTCACCCCTCCACTTT
TRBV30	TRBJ1-3	NA	NA	CAWGVGIPGNTIYF	TGTGCCTGGGGGGTCGGGATACCTGGAAACACCATATATTTT
TRBV6-5	TRBJ1-5	NA	TRBD1	CASSYDHRGQPQHF	TGTGCCAGCAGTTACGATCACAGGGGTCAGCCCCAGCATTTT
TRBV29-1	TRBJ2-1	many	NA	CSVDVGGYNEQFF	TGCAGCGTCGACGTAGGGGGGTACAATGAGCAGTTCTTC
TRBV6-2/TRBV6-3	TRBJ2-1	many	NA	CASSRDKGGSYNEQFF	TGTGCCAGCAGTCGGGATAAGGGGGGCTCCTACAATGAGCAGTTCTTC
TRBV28	TRBJ2-1	many	NA	CASSFLGDYNEQFF	TGTGCCAGCAGTTTCCTAGGCGACTACAATGAGCAGTTCTTC
TRBV2	TRBJ2-3	many	NA	CASSPLMGGVTDTQYF	TGTGCCAGCAGTCCCCTAATGGGGGGTGTCACAGATACGCAGTATTTT
TRBV24-1	TRBJ2-1	many	TRBD2	CAASSGGPQPRQFF	TGTGCCGCATCTAGCGGGGGCCCCCAGCCAAGGCAGTTCTTC
TRBV5-1	TRBJ2-5	NA	NA	CASSPGTKLRIYNEQYF	TGCGCCAGCAGCCCGGGTACTAAATTGCGAATCTACAATGAGCAGTACTTC
TRBV4-2	TRBJ2-5	many	TRBD2	CASSHGTSDRQETQYF	TGTGCCAGCAGCCATGGGACTAGCGACCGCCAAGAGACCCAGTACTTC
TRBV7-3	TRBJ2-1	NA	NA	CASSPLWGGSYNEQFF	TGTGCCAGCAGCCCCCTTTGGGGAGGCTCCTACAATGAGCAGTTCTTC
TRBV25-1	TRBJ2-5	few	NA	CASSGGRKEETQYF	TGTGCCAGCAGCGGAGGGCGGAAAGAAGAGACCCAGTACTTC
TRBV7-2	TRBJ1-2	NA	NA	CASSETPAVGHTF	TGTGCCAGCAGCGAGACGCCGGCGGTTGGCCACACCTTC